This TCR beta chain is drawn from a study of T cell repertoires in aging, cancer and after chemotherapy (dated by TCRdb to between 2018 and 2021). Background for the entire study: The donors fell into six age groups ranging from 30 or younger to 70 or older, and each group had at least three individuals. Paired pre- and post-chemotherapy samples in the solid tumor group came from brain tumor (glioblastoma) patients receiving temozolomide-based therapy. In total, the full dataset held 10 million or so TCR reads. To look at immunoaging and at how T cells reconstitute after chemotherapy, the study profiled TCR beta repertoires in peripheral blood from both healthy donors and cancer patients. A cohort of more than 200 cancer patients (about 93 with hematological and some 120 with solid cancers) was assembled, and 95 healthy donors were included as a reference group. The study at large found these results: According to the authors, the repertoire data do not allow conclusions to be drawn about immunological memory after chemotherapy. In both cancer cohorts, the median generation probability rose over the chemotherapy interval, which suggests that the repertoire was reconstituted through rebound thymic output. Declining TCR diversity with age in healthy donors was mainly explained by loss of richness; in cancer patients, loss of evenness also contributed. Untreated patients with hematological or solid cancers showed significantly lower blood TCR diversity and higher clonality than age-matched healthy donors.

Using a mixed TRB-A/B primer pool, multiplex touch-down PCR amplified rearranged TRB sequences covering the V, D and J segments. Illumina adapters and sample indices were attached to the amplicons through two consecutive PCR reactions run with Phusion HS II polymerase. Amplicons were gel-purified with the NucleoSpin Gel and PCR Clean-up kit, then checked with Qubit and an Agilent 2100 Bioanalyzer. The libraries were sequenced on an Illumina MiSeq with 600-cycle, single-indexed, paired-end runs. The source study handled its data this way. TRB sequences were processed with MiXCR versions 2.12 and 3.0.5. Each unique CDR3 nucleotide sequence was treated as one clone, and only productive sequences with two or more reads were kept. The repertoire metrics were Shannon diversity, evenness, clonality (calculated as one minus evenness), and diversity profiles parameterized by alpha from 0 to 5. Generation probabilities of clones in paired pre- and post-chemotherapy samples were computed with the IGoR algorithm. The public reads were reanalyzed by TCRdb: fastp trimming at Q25, MiXCR alignment, in-frame beta chains only. Entries that share a CDR3 protein sequence are merged under the most common genes and DNA. The V and J calls shown here were made by TCRdb, not taken from the authors' results. Here the sample has some 400 distinct CDR3 sequences; roughly a third occur a single time. Clones ranked in the top ten supply about 30% of the sample.

Instead of sorted cells or RNA, genomic DNA extracted from peripheral blood served as the source for amplifying TCR beta rearrangements. This clonotype is categorized as hyperexpanded (1% or more). This receptor's antigen is unknown. The record has no base qualities; no much larger clone is one base away. The CDR3 contains 14 residues, cysteine and phenylalanine counted. Just the 42-base CDR3 DNA is kept, in frame starting at base 1. CDR1 and CDR2 are drawn from the germline V gene: MNHEY, SVGAGI. V is reduced by 6 bases and J by 0 bases, leaving a spacing of 12 bases between them. This receptor was taken from a human donor with a solid tumor. The rearranged segments are TRBV6-5 and TRBJ2-7; the D gene is perhaps TRBD2, from 6 matching bases. The sample comprised blood. The nucleotide sequence is TGTGCCAGCAGGGGGGGTCGAGGCTCCTACGAGCAGTACTTC. Translated, it gives CASRGGRGSYEQYF.